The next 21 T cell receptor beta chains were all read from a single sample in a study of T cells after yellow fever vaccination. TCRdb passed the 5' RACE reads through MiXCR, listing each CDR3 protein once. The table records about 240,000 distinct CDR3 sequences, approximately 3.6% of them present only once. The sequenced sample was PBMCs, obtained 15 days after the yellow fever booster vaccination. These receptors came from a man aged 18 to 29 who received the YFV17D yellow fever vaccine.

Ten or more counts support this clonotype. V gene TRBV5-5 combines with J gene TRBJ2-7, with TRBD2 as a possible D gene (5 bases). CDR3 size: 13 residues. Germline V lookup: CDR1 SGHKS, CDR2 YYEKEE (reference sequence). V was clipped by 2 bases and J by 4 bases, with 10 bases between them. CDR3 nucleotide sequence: TGTGCCAGCAGCTTAGGGCGGACTTACGAGCAGTACGTC. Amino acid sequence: CASSLGRTYEQYV.

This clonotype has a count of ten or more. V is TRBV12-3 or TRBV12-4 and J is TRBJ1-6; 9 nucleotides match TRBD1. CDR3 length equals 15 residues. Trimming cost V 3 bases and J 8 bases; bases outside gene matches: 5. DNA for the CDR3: TGTGCCAGCAGTTTCCGGACAGGGGCTCATTCACCCCTCCACTTT. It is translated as CASSFRTGAHSPLHF.

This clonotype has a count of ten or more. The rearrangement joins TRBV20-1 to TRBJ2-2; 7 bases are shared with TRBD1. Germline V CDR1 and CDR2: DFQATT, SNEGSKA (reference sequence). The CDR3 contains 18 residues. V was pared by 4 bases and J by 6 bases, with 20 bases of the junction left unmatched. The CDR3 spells CSAITSDAYDRASGELFF. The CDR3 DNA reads TGCAGTGCTATAACGAGCGACGCCTATGACAGGGCCTCCGGGGAGCTGTTTTTT.

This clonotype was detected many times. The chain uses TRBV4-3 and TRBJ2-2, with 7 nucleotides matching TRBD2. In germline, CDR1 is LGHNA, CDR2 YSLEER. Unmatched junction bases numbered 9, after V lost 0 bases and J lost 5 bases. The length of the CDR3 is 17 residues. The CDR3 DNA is TGCGCCAGCAGCCAAGAGATGGGCAAGCGGGGAACCGGGGAGCTGTTTTTT. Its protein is CASSQEMGKRGTGELFF.

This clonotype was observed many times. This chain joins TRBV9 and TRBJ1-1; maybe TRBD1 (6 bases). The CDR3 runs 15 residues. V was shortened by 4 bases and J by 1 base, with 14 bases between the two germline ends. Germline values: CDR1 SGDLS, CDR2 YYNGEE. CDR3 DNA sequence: TGTGCCAGCAGCCCTAAGGGGGGCGCGAACACTGAAGCTTTCTTT. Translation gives CASSPKGGANTEAFF.

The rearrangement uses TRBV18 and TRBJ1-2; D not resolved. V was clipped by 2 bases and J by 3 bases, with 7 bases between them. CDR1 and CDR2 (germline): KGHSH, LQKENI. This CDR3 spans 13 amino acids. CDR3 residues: CASSPGPHYGYTF. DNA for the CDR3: TGTGCCAGCTCACCAGGGCCACACTATGGCTACACCTTC.

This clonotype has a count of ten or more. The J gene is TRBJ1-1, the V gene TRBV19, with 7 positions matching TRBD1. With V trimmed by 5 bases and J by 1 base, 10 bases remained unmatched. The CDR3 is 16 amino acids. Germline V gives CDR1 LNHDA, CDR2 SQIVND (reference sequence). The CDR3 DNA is TGTGCCAGTAGTCCAACCCGGACAGGCGGGAACACTGAAGCTTTCTTT. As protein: CASSPTRTGGNTEAFF.

CDR3 nucleotides: TGTGCCAGCCGTCCGGGCCCCAGGGAGACCCAGTACTTC. Translated: CASRPGPRETQYF. The chain has TRBV6-2 or TRBV6-3 and TRBJ2-5; no definite D call. V lost 8 bases and J lost 5, with 15 bases in between. Germline V gives CDR1 MNHEY, CDR2 SVGEGT. The CDR3 has 13 amino acids.

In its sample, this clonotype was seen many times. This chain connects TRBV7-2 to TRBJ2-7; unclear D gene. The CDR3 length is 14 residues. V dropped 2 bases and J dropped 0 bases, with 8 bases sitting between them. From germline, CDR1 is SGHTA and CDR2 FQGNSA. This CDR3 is CASSLYSDSYEQYV. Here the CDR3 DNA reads TGTGCCAGCAGCTTATACTCGGACTCCTACGAGCAGTACGTC.

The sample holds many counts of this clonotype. CDR3 coding DNA: TGTGCCAGCAGTGAAGCCCCGATCGCGCTCGGCGGCGGGTATGAAGCTTTCTTT. Its protein product is CASSEAPIALGGGYEAFF. The genes are TRBV2 and TRBJ1-1, with no clear D. Germline V gene data show CDR1 as SNHLY and CDR2 as FYNNEI. The CDR3 extends over 18 amino acids. V lost 0 bases and J lost 7, with 24 bases in between.

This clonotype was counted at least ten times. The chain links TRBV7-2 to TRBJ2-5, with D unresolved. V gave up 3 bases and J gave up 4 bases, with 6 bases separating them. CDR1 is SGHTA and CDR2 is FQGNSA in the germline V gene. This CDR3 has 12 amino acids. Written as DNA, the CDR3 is TGTGCCAGCAGCTTCGCCCGAGAGACCCAGTACTTC. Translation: CASSFARETQYF.

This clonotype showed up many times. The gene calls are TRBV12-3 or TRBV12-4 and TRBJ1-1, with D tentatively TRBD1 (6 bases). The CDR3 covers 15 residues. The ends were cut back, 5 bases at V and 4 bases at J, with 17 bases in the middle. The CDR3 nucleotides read TGTGCCAGCAGTATCTCGGCAGGGGTGGGCACTGAAGCTTTCTTT. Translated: CASSISAGVGTEAFF.

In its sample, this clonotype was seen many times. CDR3 in DNA: TGCAGTGCCTCCGTAGGGGGCAATGAGCAGTTCTTC. Translating it yields CSASVGGNEQFF. The gene calls are TRBV20-1 and TRBJ2-1, with TRBD1 as a possible D gene (6 bases). CDR3 length equals 12 residues. Deletions cut 6 bases from V and 6 bases from J, with 12 bases between. Germline V CDR1 and CDR2: DFQATT, SNEGSKA (reference sequence).

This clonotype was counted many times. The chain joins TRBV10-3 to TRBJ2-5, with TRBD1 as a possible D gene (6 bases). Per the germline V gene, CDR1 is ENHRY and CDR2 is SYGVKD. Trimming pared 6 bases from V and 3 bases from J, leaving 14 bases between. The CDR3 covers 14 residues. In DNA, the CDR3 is TGTGCCATCAGCGCCCGGAACAGGGAAGAGACCCAGTACTTC. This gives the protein CAISARNREETQYF.

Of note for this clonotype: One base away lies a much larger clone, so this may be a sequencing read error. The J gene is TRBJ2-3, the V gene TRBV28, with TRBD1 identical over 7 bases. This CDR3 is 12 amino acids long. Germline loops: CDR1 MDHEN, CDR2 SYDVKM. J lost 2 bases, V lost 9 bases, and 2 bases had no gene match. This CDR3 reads CARGTATDTQYF. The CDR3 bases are TGTGCCAGGGGGACAGCCACAGATACGCAGTATTTT.

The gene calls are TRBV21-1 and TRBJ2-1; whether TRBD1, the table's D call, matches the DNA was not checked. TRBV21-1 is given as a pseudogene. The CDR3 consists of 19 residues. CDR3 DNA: TGTGCCAGCAGCTACCCCGGTGGGCGACAGGGGGCATTCTACAATGAGCAGTTCTTC. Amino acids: CASSYPGGRQGAFYNEQFF.

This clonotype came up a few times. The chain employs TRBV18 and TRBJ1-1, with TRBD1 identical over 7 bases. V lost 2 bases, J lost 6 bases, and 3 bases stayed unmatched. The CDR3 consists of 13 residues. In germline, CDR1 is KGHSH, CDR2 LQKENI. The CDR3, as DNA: TGTGCCAGCTCACCAGGGACAGTCTCTGAAGCTTTCTTT. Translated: CASSPGTVSEAFF. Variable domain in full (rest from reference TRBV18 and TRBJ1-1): NAGVMQNPRHLVRRRGQEARLRCSPMKGHSHVYWYRQLPEEGLKFMVYLQKENIIDESGMPKERFSAEFPKEGPSILRIQQVVRGDSAAYFCASSPGTVSEAFFGQGTRLTVV.

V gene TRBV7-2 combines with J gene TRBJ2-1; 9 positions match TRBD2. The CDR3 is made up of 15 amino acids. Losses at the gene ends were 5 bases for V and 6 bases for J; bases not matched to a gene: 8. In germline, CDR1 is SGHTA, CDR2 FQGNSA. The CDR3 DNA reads TGTGCCAGCAGCCGTAGCGGGGGATCCCGCAATGAGCAGTTCTTC. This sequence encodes CASSRSGGSRNEQFF.

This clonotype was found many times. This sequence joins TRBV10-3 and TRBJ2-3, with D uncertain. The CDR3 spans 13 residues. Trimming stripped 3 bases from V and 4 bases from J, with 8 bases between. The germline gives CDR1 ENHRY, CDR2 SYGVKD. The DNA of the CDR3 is TGTGCCATCAGTGAAAGGAATCCAGATACGCAGTATTTT. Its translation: CAISERNPDTQYF.

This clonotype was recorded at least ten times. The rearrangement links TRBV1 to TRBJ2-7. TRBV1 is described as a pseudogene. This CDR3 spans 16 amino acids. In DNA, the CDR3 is TGCACCAGCACCCAGACTACGGCCGAGGGTTCGTACGAGCAGTACTTC. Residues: CTSTQTTAEGSYEQYF.

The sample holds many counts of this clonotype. CDR3 sequence (DNA): TGTGCCAGCAGTTACCAACAGGGATACTATGGCTACACCTTC. Amino acids: CASSYQQGYYGYTF. The chain recombines TRBV6-6 with TRBJ1-2; TRBD1 might be the D (6 bases). There are 14 residues in the CDR3. Trimming removed 2 bases from V and 3 bases from J, with 10 bases in between. The germline gives CDR1 MNHNY, CDR2 SVGAGI (reference sequence).